Presented here are 21 T cell receptor beta chains from one specimen sequenced in a study of blood T cells in healthy people across ages (dated by TCRdb to the mid-2010s). Library generation was performed with 5' RACE. These reads were obtained on an Illumina HiSeq 2500. A second roughly 6 to 11 cycle PCR used a sample-barcoded 5' primer and a J-beta primer mix. The public reads were reanalyzed by TCRdb: fastp trimming at Q25, MiXCR alignment, in-frame beta chains only. Identical CDR3 proteins give one entry, which carries the most common genes and DNA. The table for this sample lists some 1.5 million distinct CDR3 sequences; 25% to 30% of them were counted only once. About 7.7% of the sample comes from the top ten. Sequenced input: blood. These receptors were collected from a young woman in good health.

The rearrangement joins TRBV20-1 to TRBJ1-5, with D possibly matching TRBD1 (5 bases). Germline V gene sequence: CDR1 DFQATT, CDR2 SNEGSKA (reference sequence). This CDR3 has 15 residues. Trimming removed 3 bases from V and 0 bases from J, with 12 bases in between. CDR3 amino acids: CSARPQATSNQPQHF. The CDR3 DNA follows: TGCAGTGCTAGGCCACAGGCTACTAGCAATCAGCCCCAGCATTTT.

As DNA, the CDR3 is TGCGCCAGCAGCTCAACGACAGGGCGGGGTGGAAAACTGTTTTTT. The encoded protein is CASSSTTGRGGKLFF. The chain joins TRBV5-1 to TRBJ1-4; 7 nucleotides align to TRBD1. This CDR3 comprises 15 residues. The trim removed 3 bases at V and 10 bases at J, leaving 12 bases unmatched. Per the germline V gene, CDR1 is SGHRS and CDR2 is YFSETQ.

The rearrangement uses TRBV11-2 and TRBJ1-2, with TRBD1 matching over 8 bases. In germline, CDR1 is SGHAT, CDR2 FQNNGV. Trimming at V came to 4 bases and at J to 6 bases, leaving 7 bases not matched to a gene. CDR3 size: 14 residues. CDR3 nucleotides: TGTGCCAGCAGCTCGACAGGGGCTTACGATGGCTACACCTTC. It yields the protein CASSSTGAYDGYTF.

Worth noting for this clonotype: This clone may be a read error of a much larger clone one base away. This chain links TRBV4-1 with TRBJ2-7; D gene unclear. Germline assignment: CDR1 MGHRA and CDR2 YSYEKL. This CDR3 is 14 amino acids long. CDR3 amino acids: CASGQEQASYEQYF. The CDR3 DNA reads as TGCGCCAGCGGCCAAGAGCAGGCCTCCTACGAGCAGTACTTC.

J is TRBJ2-6 and V is TRBV10-3; D not certain. Germline CDR1 reads ENHRY; CDR2 reads SYGVKD. This CDR3 has 16 amino acids. Between the trimmed V and J ends, which lost 2 bases and 0 bases, there was a span of 8 bases. The CDR3 sequence: CAISEPARSGANVLTF. The DNA for the CDR3 is TGTGCCATCAGTGAGCCGGCCCGCTCTGGGGCCAACGTCCTGACTTTC.

In its sample, this clonotype was seen many times. The genes are TRBV12-3 or TRBV12-4 and TRBJ2-7, with 8 nucleotides matching TRBD1. The CDR3 loop spans 16 amino acids. J lost 2 bases, V lost 6 bases, and 12 bases had no gene match. CDR3 DNA sequence: TGTGCCAGCAGCTCCGGGACAGGTACTTACCCCTACGAGCAGTACTTC. This translates into CASSSGTGTYPYEQYF.

This clonotype appeared many times. V gene TRBV6-6 combines with J gene TRBJ1-5; D uncertain. V lost 2 bases, J lost 7 bases, and 12 bases lay in between. Germline lookup yields CDR1 MNHNY and CDR2 SVGAGI (reference sequence). The CDR3 sequence is 14 residues long. The CDR3 DNA follows: TGTGCCAGCAGTTACGGCGGGGTAGGGCAGCCCCAGCATTTT. Protein product: CASSYGGVGQPQHF.

The chain has TRBV12-3 or TRBV12-4 and TRBJ1-2; 9 nucleotides align to TRBD1. J lost 7 bases, V lost 7 bases, and 19 bases had no gene match. This CDR3 has 17 amino acids. The CDR3 sequence is CASTLVGQGWLVGGYTF. The CDR3 bases are TGTGCCAGCACCCTCGTTGGACAGGGGTGGTTAGTAGGTGGCTACACCTTC.

This clonotype appeared once. A read error may be the cause here, since a much bigger clone is one base away. The genes are TRBV10-3 and TRBJ1-2; D unresolved. CDR1 ENHRY and CDR2 SYGVKD come from the germline V gene. The CDR3 loop spans 13 amino acids. The CDR3 sequence is CAIGESEGDGYTF. The CDR3 coding sequence is TGTGCCATCGGTGAGAGCGAGGGCGATGGCTACACCTTC.

The rearrangement joins TRBV5-4 to TRBJ1-2; maybe TRBD1 (5 bases). Germline values: CDR1 SGHNT, CDR2 YYREEE (reference sequence). Deletions cut 3 bases from V and 4 bases from J, with 19 bases between. The CDR3 totals 16 residues. CDR3 in DNA: TGTGCCAGCAGCTCGGGGACCCGACAGTTCGTCTATGGCTACACCTTC. Residues: CASSSGTRQFVYGYTF.

This clonotype occurred many times. The rearrangement uses TRBV28 and TRBJ2-4; possible D gene TRBD2, 6 bases. This CDR3 is 13 amino acids long. The ends were cut back, 5 bases at V and 15 bases at J, with 20 bases in the middle. Germline values: CDR1 MDHEN, CDR2 SYDVKM. The CDR3 region is CASSIGTSGLSYF. CDR3 DNA sequence: TGTGCCAGCAGTATCGGGACTTCTGGTCTCTCGTACTTC.

With regard to this clonotype: It may be a read error: a sequence one base away is much more abundant. The rearrangement joins TRBV6-2 or TRBV6-3 to TRBJ2-1, with D maybe TRBD1 (6 bases). V dropped 6 bases and J dropped 13 bases, with 19 bases sitting between them. CDR1 MNHEY and CDR2 SVGEGT come from the germline V gene. This CDR3 comprises 13 residues. The CDR3 DNA reads TGTGCCAGCAGCCAGGTCCCAGGGGAGACCCAGTTCTTC. Its translation is CASSQVPGETQFF.

This clonotype was counted many times. This chain uses TRBV10-3 with TRBJ2-7; 13 bases are shared with TRBD2. V dropped 3 bases and J dropped 3; count of bases not matched to a gene: 2. There are 15 residues in the CDR3. Germline CDR1 and CDR2: ENHRY and SYGVKD. Written as DNA, the CDR3 is TGTGCCATCAGTGAAGGGACTAGCGGGAACTACGAGCAGTACTTC. Translated: CAISEGTSGNYEQYF.

This clonotype was counted ten times or more. V is TRBV13 and J is TRBJ2-1; 8 bases are shared with TRBD1. The junction had 7 bases not matched to a gene; V was cut back by 5 bases and J by 1 base. Germline assignment: CDR1 PRHDT and CDR2 FYEKMQ (reference sequence). This CDR3 is built from 16 residues. CDR3 bases: TGTGCCAGCAGCAGAAGTCAGGGGGCTTCCTACAATGAGCAGTTCTTC. Translated: CASSRSQGASYNEQFF.

The genes are TRBV12-3 or TRBV12-4 and TRBJ2-1, with TRBD1 matching over 8 bases. The CDR3 extends over 15 amino acids. J gave up 4 bases and V 6 bases, and 8 bases lay outside the gene matches. The CDR3 spells CASSTRDRRYNEQFF. For the CDR3, the DNA is TGTGCCAGCAGCACCCGGGACAGGCGATACAATGAGCAGTTCTTC.

V and J are TRBV7-6 and TRBJ2-5; 12 bases agree with TRBD1. This CDR3 comprises 15 residues. CDR1 and CDR2 (germline): SGHVS, FNYEAQ. V was clipped by 2 bases and J by 5 bases; unmatched bases: 3. CDR3 DNA sequence: TGTGCCAGCAGCTTACAGGGACAGGGGGCGGAGACCCAGTACTTC. Amino acids: CASSLQGQGAETQYF.

This clonotype turned up a few times. V and J are TRBV6-1 and TRBJ2-5; 12 bases fit TRBD2. Germline values: CDR1 MNHNS, CDR2 SASEGT. V shed 7 bases, J shed 5 bases, and the junction held 8 bases outside the gene matches. There are 15 residues in the CDR3. CDR3 region: CASKRLAGVRETQYF. The CDR3 bases are TGTGCCAGCAAGCGACTAGCGGGGGTGAGGGAGACCCAGTACTTC.

The gene calls are TRBV20-1 and TRBJ2-3; the match to TRBD1 covers 7 bases. J was trimmed by 5 bases and V by 5 bases; bases with no gene match: 10. This CDR3 has 14 amino acids. In germline, CDR1 is DFQATT, CDR2 SNEGSKA (reference sequence). CDR3 sequence: CSASRDSLGDTQYF. CDR3 sequence (DNA): TGCAGTGCTTCTAGGGACAGTTTAGGAGATACGCAGTATTTT.

This clonotype was observed a handful of times. CDR3 region: CASSLSASYNSPLHF. CDR3 in DNA: TGTGCCAGCAGCTTGAGCGCCTCCTATAATTCACCCCTCCACTTT. The chain carries TRBV7-2 and TRBJ1-6; D is unresolved. Trimming removed 3 bases from V and 0 bases from J, with 6 bases in between. The CDR3 is 15 amino acids. The germline CDR1 and CDR2 sequences are SGHTA and FQGNSA.

A word on this clonotype: The junction differs from germline at one of its ends, possibly a read error. This chain joins TRBV7-8 and TRBJ2-3, with 13 bases identical to TRBD2. The CDR3 has 17 amino acids. Looked up from germline, CDR1 is SGHVS and CDR2 is FQNEAQ. For the CDR3, the DNA is TGTACCAGCAGTTGGGGACTAGCGGGAAGTAGCACATATACGCAGTATTTT. It is translated as CTSSWGLAGSSTYTQYF.

The rearrangement links TRBV20-1 to TRBJ2-1, with TRBD2 matching 7 bases. Trimming at V came to 7 bases and at J to 4 bases, leaving 4 bases not matched to a gene. From germline, CDR1 is DFQATT and CDR2 SNEGSKA (reference sequence). The CDR3 loop spans 12 amino acids. As DNA, the CDR3 is TGCAGTGGGGAGGGAGGGTACAATGAGCAGTTCTTC. Its protein product is CSGEGGYNEQFF.